One sample yielded the 14 T cell receptor beta chains listed below, sequenced in a study of T cell repertoires in cytomegalovirus infection. MiXCR, run by TCRdb on the reads, gives a single entry per CDR3 protein. The data contain some 680,000 distinct CDR3 sequences, 35% of them singletons. Sequenced input: PBMCs. These TCRs come from a human donor in good health (CMV status not recorded). Some clones in this sample may be carry-over from other donors' samples.

This chain connects TRBV12-3 or TRBV12-4 to TRBJ2-1; no reliable D call. The CDR3 has 12 residues. The V end was cut by 7 bases, the J end by 6 bases, with 10 bases between. CDR3 DNA: TGTGCCAGCACCTGGGGTACCAATGAGCAGTTCTTC. Translated, it gives CASTWGTNEQFF.

This chain joins TRBV27 and TRBJ2-2; the D gene is possibly TRBD2 (6 bases). The CDR3 runs to 15 residues. CDR1 MNHEY and CDR2 SMNVEV come from the germline V gene (reference sequence). Trimming cost V 4 bases and J 9 bases, with 18 bases left between them. DNA for the CDR3: TGTGCCAGCAGTTCGCCTCCGGGAGCCCCACGGGAGCTGTTTTTT. Translating it yields CASSSPPGAPRELFF.

V gene TRBV7-9 combines with J gene TRBJ1-1; tentatively, D is TRBD1 (6 bases). The CDR3 length is 13 residues. Per the germline V gene, CDR1 is SEHNR and CDR2 is FQNEAQ (reference sequence). V lost 6 bases and J 3 bases, leaving 11 bases between the germline ends. CDR3 protein: CASRQGLDTEAFF. The CDR3 DNA reads TGTGCCAGCAGACAGGGATTGGACACTGAAGCTTTCTTT.

In this sample, this clonotype turned up many times. The V and J genes are TRBV19 and TRBJ1-1, with TRBD1 matching 9 bases. Germline CDR1 reads LNHDA; CDR2 reads SQIVND (reference sequence). V gave up 7 bases and J gave up 7 bases; unmatched junction bases: 19. This CDR3 spans 17 amino acids. The CDR3 DNA reads TGTGCCAGTATCCGATCAACCGGGACAGGGAACGGGGGTGAAGCTTTCTTT. This translates into CASIRSTGTGNGGEAFF. The full variable domain, completed using reference TRBV19 and TRBJ1-1, is DGGITQSPKYLFRKEGQNVTLSCEQNLNHDAMYWYRQDPGQGLRLIYYSQIVNDFQKGDIAEGYSVSREKKESFPLTVTSAQKNPTAFYLCASIRSTGTGNGGEAFFGQGTRLTVV.

The chain joins TRBV5-6 to TRBJ2-7; weak D call: TRBD1 (6 bases). This CDR3 spans 14 amino acids. Between the trimmed V and J ends, which lost 3 bases and 2 bases, there was a span of 12 bases. The germline gives CDR1 SGHDT, CDR2 YYEEEE. For the CDR3, the DNA is TGTGCCAGCAGCTATTGGGGGCCGCCCTACGAGCAGTACTTC. It yields the protein CASSYWGPPYEQYF. Looking up the rest from reference TRBV5-6 and TRBJ2-7 gives the full variable domain: DAGVTQSPTHLIKTRGQQVTLRCSPKSGHDTVSWYQQALGQGPQFIFQYYEEEERQRGNFPDRFSGHQFPNYSSELNVNALLLGDSALYLCASSYWGPPYEQYFGPGTRLTVT.

This clonotype was detected only a few times. The rearrangement links TRBV28 to TRBJ2-7, with 9 bases matching TRBD1. Germline CDR1 and CDR2: MDHEN and SYDVKM. V lost 5 bases to trimming and J lost 6 bases; unmatched junction nucleotides: 14. This CDR3 has 16 residues. CDR3 nucleotide sequence: TGTGCCAGCAGTGACACAGGGGGCTCCCGAGGTCTCGAGCAGTACTTC. Its protein is CASSDTGGSRGLEQYF.

This clonotype was seen more than once but under ten times. This chain links TRBV19 with TRBJ1-1, with D uncertain. The CDR3 is 14 residues long. In germline, CDR1 is LNHDA, CDR2 SQIVND (reference sequence). With 4 bases removed from V and 5 bases from J, the gap between germline ends came to 14 bases. In nucleotides, the CDR3 is TGTGCCAGTAGTACCCGGACGGCCGTAACTGAAGCTTTCTTT. This translates into CASSTRTAVTEAFF.

V and J are TRBV11-2 and TRBJ1-2; 8 bases are shared with TRBD1. Germline assignment: CDR1 SGHAT and CDR2 FQNNGV. V was clipped by 0 bases and J by 4 bases; unmatched bases: 4. The CDR3 loop spans 15 amino acids. The CDR3 reads CASSLDGDRIYGYTF. Written as DNA, the CDR3 is TGTGCCAGCAGCTTAGATGGGGACAGGATCTATGGCTACACCTTC.

This clonotype was counted a few times. The chain links TRBV28 to TRBJ2-7; TRBD1 aligns across 12 bases. CDR3 length: 15 amino acids. Germline lookup yields CDR1 MDHEN and CDR2 SYDVKM. Germline trimming cut 6 bases from V and 5 bases from J; bases unmatched to any gene: 8. The CDR3 here is CASSTGTGGADEQYF. The CDR3 coding sequence is TGTGCCAGCAGCACCGGGACAGGGGGCGCGGACGAGCAGTACTTC.

The chain carries TRBV11-2 and TRBJ2-7; D might be TRBD2 (5 bases). Germline CDR1 is SGHAT and CDR2 is FQNNGV. The CDR3 totals 14 residues. Trimming cost V 5 bases and J 6 bases, with 17 bases left between them. CDR3 in amino acids: CASSPGSSRSEQYF. CDR3 in DNA: TGTGCCAGCAGCCCGGGATCTTCGAGGTCCGAGCAGTACTTC.

This clonotype was detected many times. The chain combines TRBV6-1 with TRBJ1-1, with D possibly TRBD1 on 5 matching bases. Trimming cost V 6 bases and J 1 base, with 12 bases left between them. The length of the CDR3 is 14 residues. Looked up from germline, CDR1 is MNHNS and CDR2 is SASEGT. The DNA of the CDR3 is TGTGCCAGCAGCTGGGGGGAGGGGAACACTGAAGCTTTCTTT. Translating it yields CASSWGEGNTEAFF.

This clonotype was seen only a few times. The chain uses TRBV19 and TRBJ1-1; D unclear. V gave up 6 bases and J gave up 6 bases, with 14 bases separating them. The length of the CDR3 is 13 residues. Germline V gene lookup returns CDR1 LNHDA and CDR2 SQIVND (reference sequence). The CDR3 loop reads CASSDKGISEAFF. In DNA, the CDR3 is TGTGCCAGTAGCGACAAGGGAATTTCTGAAGCTTTCTTT.

This clonotype was detected ten times or more. The chain combines TRBV7-2 with TRBJ2-1, with unresolved D. The CDR3 contains 14 residues. Trimming removed 5 bases at V and 4 bases at J, with 12 bases between. The germline gives CDR1 SGHTA, CDR2 FQGNSA. The CDR3 bases are TGTGCCAGCAGCCCGAGGCGAGGTTACAATGAGCAGTTCTTC. Translating it yields CASSPRRGYNEQFF.

As regards this clonotype: The junction departs from the called germline gene at one end, perhaps through a read error. This chain joins TRBV7-2 and TRBJ2-7; D might be TRBD2 (5 bases). Germline V lookup: CDR1 SGHTA, CDR2 FQGNSA. The CDR3 is made up of 12 amino acids. The CDR3 DNA reads TGTTCCAGCAGCTCTAGCTCCTACGAGAAGTACTTC. The encoded protein is CSSSSSSYEKYF.